This T cell receptor beta chain was sequenced during a study of blood T cell repertoires in COVID-19. Overall study: The cDNA or gDNA used as material had been derived from T cells, B-cell-depleted T cells, or PBMCs.

J lost 0 bases, V lost 3 bases, and 3 bases had no gene match. This CDR3 comprises 16 residues. Looked up from germline, CDR1 is SGHRS and CDR2 is YFSETQ. The table came from immunoSEQ multiplex PCR; TCRdb's copy has only in-frame clones and leaves some out. This sample has some 290,000 clones; 90% occur once, and the top ten carry almost 4%. The chain recombines TRBV5-1 with TRBJ2-6; 7 bases align to TRBD1. Sequences were obtained from PBMCs or T cells enriched from blood (not recorded which). This TCR derives from a young woman who had been exposed to COVID-19. The CDR3 DNA is TGCGCCAGCAGCTCGACAGGGTTCTCTGGGGCCAACGTCCTGACTTTC. It is translated as CASSSTGFSGANVLTF.